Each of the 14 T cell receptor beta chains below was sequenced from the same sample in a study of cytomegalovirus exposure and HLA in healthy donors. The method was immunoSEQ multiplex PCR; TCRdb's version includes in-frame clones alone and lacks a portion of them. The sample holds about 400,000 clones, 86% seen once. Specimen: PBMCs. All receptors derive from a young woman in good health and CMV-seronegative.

The CDR3 nucleotides are TGTGCCAGCAGCCTAACGGTTGGACTAGCGGGAGGAGCAGATACGCAGTATTTT. It translates to CASSLTVGLAGGADTQYF. The genes are TRBV5-6 and TRBJ2-3, with 14 positions matching TRBD2. The CDR3 runs 18 residues. Germline CDR1 reads SGHDT; CDR2 reads YYEEEE. The V gene end was trimmed by 4 bases and the J gene end by 4 bases; junction bases not matched to a gene: 11.

The chain's CDR3 is CASSPEPTVGGVSYNEQFF. The CDR3 DNA reads as TGTGCCAGCAGCCCAGAACCGACGGTAGGGGGCGTGTCCTACAATGAGCAGTTCTTC. The chain links TRBV11-2 to TRBJ2-1; 7 bases align to TRBD1. CDR1 is SGHAT, CDR2 FQNNGV, per germline. The CDR3 totals 19 residues. V gave up 5 bases and J gave up 1 base; unmatched junction bases: 17.

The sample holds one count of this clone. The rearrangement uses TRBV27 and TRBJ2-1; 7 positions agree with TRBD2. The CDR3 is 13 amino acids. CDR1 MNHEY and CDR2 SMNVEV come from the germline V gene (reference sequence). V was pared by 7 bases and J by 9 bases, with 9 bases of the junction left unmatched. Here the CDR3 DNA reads TGTGCCAGCACCCCAGCGGGGTATAGTGAGCAGTTCTTC. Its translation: CASTPAGYSEQFF.

This CDR3 reads CSVEPRGSPTDTQYF. CDR3 bases: TGCAGCGTTGAACCTAGAGGGTCCCCCACAGATACGCAGTATTTT. The chain employs TRBV29-1 and TRBJ2-3; tentative D call: TRBD2 (5 bases). The CDR3 is made up of 15 amino acids. Trimming cost V 2 bases and J 2 bases, with 14 bases left between them. Germline-derived CDR1 and CDR2 are SQVTM and ANQGSEA.

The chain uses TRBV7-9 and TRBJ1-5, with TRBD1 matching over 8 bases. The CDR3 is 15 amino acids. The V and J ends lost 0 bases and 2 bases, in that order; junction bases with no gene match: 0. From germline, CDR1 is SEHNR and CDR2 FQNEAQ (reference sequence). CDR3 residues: CASSLAGQGNQPQHF. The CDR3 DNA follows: TGTGCCAGCAGCTTAGCGGGACAGGGCAATCAGCCCCAGCATTTT.

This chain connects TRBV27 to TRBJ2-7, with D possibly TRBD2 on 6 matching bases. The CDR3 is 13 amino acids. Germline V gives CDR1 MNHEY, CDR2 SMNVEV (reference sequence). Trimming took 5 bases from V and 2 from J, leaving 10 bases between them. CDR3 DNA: TGTGCCAGCAGTCCGGGGGTCACCTACGAGCAGTACTTC. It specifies CASSPGVTYEQYF.

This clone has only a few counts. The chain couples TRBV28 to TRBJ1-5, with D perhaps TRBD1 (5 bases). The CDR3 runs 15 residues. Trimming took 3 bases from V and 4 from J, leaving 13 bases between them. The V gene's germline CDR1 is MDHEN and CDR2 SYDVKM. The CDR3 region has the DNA TGTGCCAGCAGTTTTGGGGCAGAAAGGAATCAGCCCCAGCATTTT. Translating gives CASSFGAERNQPQHF. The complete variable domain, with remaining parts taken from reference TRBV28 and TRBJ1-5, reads DVKVTQSSRYLVKRTGEKVFLECVQDMDHENMFWYRQDPGLGLRLIYFSYDVKMKEKGDIPEGYSVSREKKERFSLILESASTNQTSMYLCASSFGAERNQPQHFGDGTRLSIL.

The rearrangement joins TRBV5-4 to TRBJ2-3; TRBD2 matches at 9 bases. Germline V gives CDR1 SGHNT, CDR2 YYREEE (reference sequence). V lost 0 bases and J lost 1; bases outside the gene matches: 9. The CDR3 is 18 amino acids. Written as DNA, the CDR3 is TGTGCCAGCAGCTTGGAAATTAGCGGGAGCGTGGGCACAGATACGCAGTATTTT. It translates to CASSLEISGSVGTDTQYF.

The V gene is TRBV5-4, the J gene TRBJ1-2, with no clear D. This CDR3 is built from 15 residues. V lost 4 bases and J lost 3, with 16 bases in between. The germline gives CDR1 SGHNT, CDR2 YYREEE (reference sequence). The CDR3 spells CASSHNPVPHYGYTF. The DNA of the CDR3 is TGTGCCAGCAGCCATAACCCAGTGCCCCACTATGGCTACACCTTC.

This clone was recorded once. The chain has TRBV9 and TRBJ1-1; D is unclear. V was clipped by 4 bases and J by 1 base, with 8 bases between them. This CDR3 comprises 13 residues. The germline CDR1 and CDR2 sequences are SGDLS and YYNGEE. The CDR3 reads CASSPERNTEAFF. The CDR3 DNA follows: TGTGCCAGCAGCCCAGAAAGGAACACTGAAGCTTTCTTT.

CDR3 DNA sequence: TGTGCCACCTCAGGAGGTGACACTGAAGCTTTCTTT. This encodes CATSGGDTEAFF. This chain joins TRBV10-3 and TRBJ1-1, with D hard to call. The CDR3 loop spans 12 amino acids. V was trimmed by 10 bases and J by 3 bases, leaving 12 bases between them. The germline V gene encodes CDR1 ENHRY and CDR2 SYGVKD.

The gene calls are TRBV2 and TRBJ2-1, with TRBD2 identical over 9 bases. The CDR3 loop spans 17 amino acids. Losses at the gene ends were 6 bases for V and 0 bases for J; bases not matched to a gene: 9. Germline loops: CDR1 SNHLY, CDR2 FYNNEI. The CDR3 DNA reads TGTGCCAGCAGCCGTGGGGCTAGCGGGACCTCCTACAATGAGCAGTTCTTC. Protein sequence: CASSRGASGTSYNEQFF.

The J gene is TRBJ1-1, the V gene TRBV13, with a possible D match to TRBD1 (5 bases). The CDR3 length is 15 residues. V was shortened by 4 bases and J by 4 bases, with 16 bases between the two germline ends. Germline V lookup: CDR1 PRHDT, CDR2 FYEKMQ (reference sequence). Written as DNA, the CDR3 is TGTGCCAGCAGCTATACCCCCAGGGAAAGCACTGAAGCTTTCTTT. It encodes CASSYTPRESTEAFF.

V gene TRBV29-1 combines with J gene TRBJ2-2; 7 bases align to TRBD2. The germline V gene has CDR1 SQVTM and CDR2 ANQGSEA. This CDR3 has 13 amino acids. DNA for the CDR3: TGCGGTGGGAGGGACCCCCACACCGGGGAGCTGTTTTTT. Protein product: CGGRDPHTGELFF.